This entry describes one TCR beta chain. The CDR3 length is 13 residues. The germline V and J ends were trimmed by 2 bases and 4 bases, with 12 bases remaining between them. CDR1 is GTSNPN, CDR2 SVGIG, per germline (reference sequence). Amplified TCR beta CDR3 regions came from RNA transcripts. The TCR CDR3 was amplified in a first-round RT-PCR using the HTBI primer set. MiXCR, applied by TCRdb to the multiplex PCR reads, yields one record per CDR3 protein. The profile shows around 300,000 distinct CDR3 sequences, roughly 15% of them singletons. The data stem from a study of T cells in Graves' hyperthyroidism and ophthalmopathy.

The sequence derives from a woman aged 40 to 50 with Graves' hyperthyroidism. Sequencing was carried out using blood. J is TRBJ2-7 and V is TRBV30, with D possibly being TRBD2 (5 bases). The CDR3 sequence is CAWSIPPGYEQYF. The CDR3 DNA is TGTGCCTGGAGTATCCCCCCGGGATACGAGCAGTACTTC. Looking up the rest from reference TRBV30 and TRBJ2-7 gives the full variable domain: SQTIHQWPATLVQPVGSPLSLECTVEGTSNPNLYWYRQAAGRGLQLLFYSVGIGQISSEVPQNLSASRPQDRQFILSSKKLLLSDSGFYLCAWSIPPGYEQYFGPGTRLTVT.